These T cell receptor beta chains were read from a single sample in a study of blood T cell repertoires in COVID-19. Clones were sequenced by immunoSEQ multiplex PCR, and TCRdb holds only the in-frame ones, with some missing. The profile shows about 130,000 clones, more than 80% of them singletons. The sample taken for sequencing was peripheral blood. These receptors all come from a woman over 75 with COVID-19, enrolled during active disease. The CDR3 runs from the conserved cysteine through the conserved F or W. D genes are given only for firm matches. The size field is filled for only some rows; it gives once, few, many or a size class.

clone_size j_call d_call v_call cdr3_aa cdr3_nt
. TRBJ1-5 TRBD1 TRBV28 CASSLKETGTGGNQPQHF TGTGCCAGCAGTTTAAAGGAAACCGGGACAGGGGGCAATCAGCCCCAGCATTTT
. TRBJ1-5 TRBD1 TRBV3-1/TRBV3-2 CASSHGQGDSNQPQHF TGTGCCAGCAGCCACGGACAGGGGGATAGCAATCAGCCCCAGCATTTT
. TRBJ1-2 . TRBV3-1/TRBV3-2 CASSLFNAGGSYGYTF TGTGCCAGCAGCCTATTCAATGCGGGGGGTAGCTATGGCTACACCTTC
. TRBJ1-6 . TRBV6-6 CASSYSQDYSPLHF TGTGCCAGCAGTTACTCTCAGGACTATTCACCCCTCCACTTT
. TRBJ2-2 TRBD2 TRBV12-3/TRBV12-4 CASLRGTGELFF TGTGCCAGCCTGCGGGGGACCGGGGAGCTGTTTTTT
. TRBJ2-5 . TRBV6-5 CASSYGQTIQETQYF TGTGCCAGCAGTTACGGACAGACAATCCAAGAGACCCAGTACTTC
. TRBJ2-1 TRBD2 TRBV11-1 CASSVRLAGPYNEQFF TGTGCCAGCAGCGTACGACTAGCGGGACCCTACAATGAGCAGTTCTTC
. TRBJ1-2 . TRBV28 CASSSTRADGYTF TGTGCCAGCAGTTCCACCCGAGCCGATGGCTACACCTTC
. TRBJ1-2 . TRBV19 CASTLSGGGYTF TGTGCCAGTACCCTTTCGGGTGGCGGCTACACCTTC
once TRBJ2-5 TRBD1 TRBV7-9 CASRLGTGSSQTQYF TGTGCCAGCAGATTGGGGACAGGTTCTTCTCAGACCCAGTACTTC
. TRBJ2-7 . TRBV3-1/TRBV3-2 CASSQEGGGSDEQYF TGTGCCAGCAGCCAAGAAGGGGGGGGGTCCGACGAGCAGTACTTC
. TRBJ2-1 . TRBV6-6 CASSYFAAVETEQFF TGTGCCAGCAGTTACTTTGCGGCGGTTGAAACTGAGCAGTTCTTC
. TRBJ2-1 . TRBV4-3 CASSHDRDSYNEQFF TGCGCCAGCAGCCACGATAGAGACTCCTACAATGAGCAGTTCTTC
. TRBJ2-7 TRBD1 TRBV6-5 CASSGTGTYEQYF TGTGCCAGCTCCGGGACAGGGACTTACGAGCAGTACTTC
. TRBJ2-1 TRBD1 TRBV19 CASRRTGGSEQFF TGTGCCAGTAGGCGGACAGGGGGCTCTGAGCAGTTCTTC
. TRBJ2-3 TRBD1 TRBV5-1 CASSSGTVADTQYF TGCGCCAGCAGCTCCGGGACAGTAGCAGATACGCAGTATTTT
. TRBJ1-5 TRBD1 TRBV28 CASSFGSTGGPPQHF TGTGCCAGCAGTTTCGGCTCGACAGGGGGGCCGCCCCAGCATTTT
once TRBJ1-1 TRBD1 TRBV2 CASAVGQKNTEAFF TGTGCCAGCGCAGTGGGACAGAAGAACACTGAAGCTTTCTTT
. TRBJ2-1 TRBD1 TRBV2 CASSRDRTATPYNEQFF TGTGCCAGCAGTCGGGACAGGACAGCCACTCCCTACAATGAGCAGTTCTTC
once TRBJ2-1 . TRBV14 CASSQDTPAGGLYNEQFF TGTGCCAGCAGCCAAGATACACCGGCTGGCGGTCTCTACAATGAGCAGTTCTTC
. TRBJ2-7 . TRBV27 CASGRYGAYEQYF TGTGCCAGCGGTCGGTACGGAGCCTACGAGCAGTACTTC
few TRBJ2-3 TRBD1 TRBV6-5 CASSRTGAITDTQYF TGTGCCAGCAGTCGGACAGGGGCCATCACAGATACGCAGTATTTT
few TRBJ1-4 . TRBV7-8 CASSLGRVEGRRREKLFF TGTGCCAGCAGCTTAGGAAGGGTGGAGGGGCGTAGACGTGAAAAACTGTTTTTT
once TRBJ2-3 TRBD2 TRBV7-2 CASSLSGDTDTQYF TGTGCCAGCAGCCTCAGCGGGGACACAGATACGCAGTATTTT
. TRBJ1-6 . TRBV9 CASSVEQMVDSPLHF TGTGCCAGCAGCGTAGAACAGATGGTGGATTCACCCCTCCACTTT
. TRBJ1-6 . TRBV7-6 CASHLGGRGGGSPLHF TGTGCCAGCCACCTCGGGGGGCGCGGAGGAGGTTCACCCCTCCACTTT
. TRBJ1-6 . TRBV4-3 CASSQGQGPLHF TGCGCCAGCAGCCAAGGTCAGGGGCCCCTCCACTTT
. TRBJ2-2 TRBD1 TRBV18 CASSIRGSNTGELFF TGTGCCAGCTCAATCAGGGGGTCTAACACCGGGGAGCTGTTTTTT
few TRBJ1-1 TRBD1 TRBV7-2 CASSFTGQAPLRAFF TGTGCCAGCAGCTTCACGGGACAGGCCCCTCTGAGGGCTTTCTTT
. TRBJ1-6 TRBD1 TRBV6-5 CASGVRQGDSPLHF TGTGCCAGCGGCGTTAGACAGGGGGATTCACCCCTCCACTTT
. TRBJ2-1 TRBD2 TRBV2 CASTSGTRGGYNEQFF TGTGCCAGCACTTCCGGGACTAGGGGGGGATACAATGAGCAGTTCTTC
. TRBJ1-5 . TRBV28 CASSLSLSGNQPQHF TGTGCCAGCAGTTTATCGCTGTCAGGCAATCAGCCCCAGCATTTT
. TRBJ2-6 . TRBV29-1 CSVAFDRSSGANVLTF TGCAGCGTTGCCTTTGACAGGTCCTCTGGGGCCAACGTCCTGACTTTC
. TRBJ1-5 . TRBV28 CASSLQGFQPQHF TGTGCCAGCAGTTTACAGGGTTTCCAGCCCCAGCATTTT
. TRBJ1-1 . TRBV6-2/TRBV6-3 CASSTLGGLNTEAFF TGTGCCAGCAGCACCCTCGGGGGGTTGAACACTGAAGCTTTCTTT
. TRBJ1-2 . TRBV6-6 CASSYSTRQDGYTF TGTGCCAGCAGTTACTCGACCAGGCAGGATGGCTACACCTTC
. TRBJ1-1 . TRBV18 CASSPERRAEAFF TGTGCCAGCTCACCCGAGAGGCGGGCTGAAGCTTTCTTT
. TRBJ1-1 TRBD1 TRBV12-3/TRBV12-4 CASTRQGNTEAFF TGTGCCAGCACTCGACAGGGGAACACTGAAGCTTTCTTT
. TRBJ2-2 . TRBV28 CASSRESRELFF TGTGCCAGCAGTCGGGAATCACGGGAGCTGTTTTTT